Presented here are 21 T cell receptor beta chains from one specimen sequenced in a study of identical twins. TCRdb re-called the 5' RACE reads with MiXCR, one entry per CDR3 protein. The table records more than 250,000 distinct CDR3 sequences, under 9.5% of them present only once. The same sample was also studied in work on yellow fever vaccine responses in identical twins.

The sample taken for sequencing was memory (CD45RO+) T cells sorted from blood. The source of these receptors is a woman aged 18-29 years in good health.

This clonotype was recorded a few times. CDR3 residues: CASSLKGILTRTGELFF. In DNA form, the CDR3 reads TGTGCCAGCAGTTTAAAGGGGATTCTAACGCGGACCGGGGAGCTGTTTTTT. V is TRBV12-3 or TRBV12-4 and J is TRBJ2-2; tentative D call: TRBD1 (5 bases). The CDR3 is 17 residues long. V was cut by 2 bases and J by 5 bases, with 18 bases left in between.

The V gene is TRBV11-3, the J gene TRBJ2-5; 9 bases line up with TRBD1. CDR1 is SGHNT and CDR2 is YENEEA in the germline V gene. The CDR3 loop spans 15 amino acids. Trimming cost V 3 bases and J 5 bases; bases outside gene matches: 7. For the CDR3, the DNA is TGTGCCAGCAGCTTGAGGACAGGGGCGAGGGAGACCCAGTACTTC. Residues: CASSLRTGARETQYF.

This clonotype was recorded a few times. V usage is TRBV20-1 and J usage is TRBJ2-2; 9 bases fit TRBD2. The junction had 9 bases not matched to a gene; V was cut back by 7 bases and J by 0 bases. CDR1 DFQATT and CDR2 SNEGSKA come from the germline V gene (reference sequence). The CDR3 has 16 residues. This CDR3 is CSVFLAGRSNTGELFF. DNA for the CDR3: TGCAGTGTTTTTCTAGCGGGAAGATCGAACACCGGGGAGCTGTTTTTT.

This chain uses TRBV5-4 with TRBJ2-3, with D possibly being TRBD2 (5 bases). CDR1 is SGHNT, CDR2 YYREEE, per germline (reference sequence). V dropped 2 bases and J dropped 0 bases, with 10 bases sitting between them. CDR3 length equals 15 residues. CDR3 DNA sequence: TGTGCCAGCAGCTTCCGGGATGTAAGCACAGATACGCAGTATTTT. Residues: CASSFRDVSTDTQYF.

This clonotype was counted only a few times. In nucleotides, the CDR3 is TGTGCCAGCAGCTTAATCTATAGCGGGGGGACCCTCTTGAATGAGCAGTTCTTC. Translated: CASSLIYSGGTLLNEQFF. The rearrangement joins TRBV11-2 to TRBJ2-1; TRBD2 matches 10 bases. The CDR3 runs 18 residues. Germline CDR1 is SGHAT and CDR2 is FQNNGV. J gave up 7 bases and V 2 bases, and 14 bases lay outside the gene matches.

The table lists this clonotype with a few counts. The chain has TRBV11-3 and TRBJ2-1; either TRBD1 or TRBD2 may supply D (5 bases each). V was shortened by 5 bases and J by 5 bases, with 19 bases between the two germline ends. The CDR3 loop spans 16 amino acids. Germline V gene data show CDR1 as SGHNT and CDR2 as YENEEA. CDR3 loop: CASSNPGRGRNNEQFF. CDR3 DNA sequence: TGTGCCAGCAGCAACCCCGGCCGGGGACGGAACAATGAGCAGTTCTTC.

This clonotype has a handful of counts. CDR3 coding DNA: TGTGCCAGCAGCTTATCGGACAAGGGCGGAACTGAAGCTTTCTTT. The encoded protein is CASSLSDKGGTEAFF. The rearrangement links TRBV11-2 to TRBJ1-1; a weak D match, TRBD1 (5 bases). CDR3 length equals 15 residues. Germline V gives CDR1 SGHAT, CDR2 FQNNGV. V was shortened by 2 bases and J by 5 bases, with 15 bases between the two germline ends. Full variable domain (remainder filled in from reference TRBV11-2 and TRBJ1-1): EAGVAQSPRYKIIEKRQSVAFWCNPISGHATLYWYQQILGQGPKLLIQFQNNGVVDDSQLPKDRFSAERLKGVDSTLKIQPAKLEDSAVYLCASSLSDKGGTEAFFGQGTRLTVV.

The V and J genes are TRBV29-1 and TRBJ1-2; D is unresolved. There are 12 residues in the CDR3. The V and J ends lost 8 bases and 3 bases respectively, with 13 bases between them. Germline V gives CDR1 SQVTM, CDR2 ANQGSEA. The CDR3 DNA sequence: TGCAGCACAAAAGGAGGTGACTATGGCTACACCTTC. It translates to CSTKGGDYGYTF.

This clonotype appeared a few times. This chain joins TRBV20-1 and TRBJ2-3; TRBD2 matches 9 bases. The germline V gene has CDR1 DFQATT and CDR2 SNEGSKA (reference sequence). J gave up 1 base and V 6 bases, and 5 bases lay outside the gene matches. CDR3 size: 14 residues. The CDR3 DNA follows: TGCAGTGCCCCTCGGACTAGCGGCACAGATACGCAGTATTTT. It encodes CSAPRTSGTDTQYF.

This clonotype has a handful of counts. The chain recombines TRBV5-4 with TRBJ2-7; 7 positions match TRBD2. The length of the CDR3 is 14 residues. Trimming removed 4 bases from V and 4 bases from J; junction bases left unmatched: 8. Germline V gene data show CDR1 as SGHNT and CDR2 as YYREEE (reference sequence). In DNA form, the CDR3 reads TGTGCCAGCAGCCCGTCTAGCGGAGAATACGAGCAGTACGTC. Encoded protein: CASSPSSGEYEQYV.

This clonotype came up many times. V and J are TRBV4-1 and TRBJ2-3; no definite D call. Germline V gives CDR1 MGHRA, CDR2 YSYEKL. The CDR3 length is 13 residues. Trimming removed 0 bases at V and 8 bases at J, with 9 bases between. The CDR3 DNA reads TGCGCCAGCAGCCAAGAGAATCTAGGTACGCAGTATTTT. Residues: CASSQENLGTQYF.

This clonotype was counted many times. The rearrangement joins TRBV6-1 to TRBJ2-4, with D tentatively TRBD1 (5 bases). This CDR3 has 16 residues. Trimming took 5 bases from V and 0 from J, leaving 14 bases between them. Per germline, CDR1 MNHNS and CDR2 SASEGT. The CDR3 DNA reads as TGTGCCAGCAGTCAGGACACCCTAATAGCCAAAAACATTCAGTACTTC. It yields the protein CASSQDTLIAKNIQYF.

This chain joins TRBV20-1 and TRBJ2-6; the D call may be TRBD1 or TRBD2 (5 bases each). In germline, CDR1 is DFQATT, CDR2 SNEGSKA (reference sequence). The germline V and J ends were trimmed by 3 bases and 4 bases, with 10 bases remaining between them. The CDR3 covers 14 residues. The CDR3 sequence is CSASSGTGANVLTF. The CDR3 region has the DNA TGCAGTGCTAGTTCGGGGACCGGGGCCAACGTCCTGACTTTC.

This clonotype was recorded at least ten times. The V call is TRBV24-1, the J call TRBJ2-1, with D uncertain. Germline V gene lookup returns CDR1 KGHDR and CDR2 SFDVKD. With 2 bases removed from V and 5 bases from J, the gap between germline ends came to 12 bases. The CDR3 spans 15 residues. Here the CDR3 reads CATSDWSSRNNEQFF. As DNA, the CDR3 is TGTGCCACCAGTGATTGGTCGAGTCGGAACAATGAGCAGTTCTTC.

The table lists this clonotype with a few counts. The gene calls are TRBV7-8 and TRBJ2-5; D gene unclear. The CDR3 totals 10 residues. The V end lost 10 bases, the J end lost 4 bases, and 7 bases lay between the germline ends. Germline assignment: CDR1 SGHVS and CDR2 FQNEAQ. The CDR3 DNA reads as TGTGCCATCTCCGGAGAGACCCAGTACTTC. It encodes CAISGETQYF.

This clonotype was counted between two and nine times. The V and J genes are TRBV20-1 and TRBJ1-2, with D uncertain. Germline V gene lookup returns CDR1 DFQATT and CDR2 SNEGSKA (reference sequence). With 2 bases removed from V and 4 bases from J, the gap between germline ends came to 11 bases. The CDR3 totals 13 residues. CDR3 sequence (DNA): TGCAGTGCTAGACCCGGACCGATCTATGGCTACACCTTC. Translated, it gives CSARPGPIYGYTF.

This clonotype was observed a few times. The chain is built from TRBV6-1 and TRBJ2-6; D might be TRBD1 (6 bases). V was trimmed by 7 bases and J by 0 bases, leaving 16 bases between them. Germline CDR1 and CDR2: MNHNS and SASEGT. The CDR3 is 17 residues long. The CDR3 DNA sequence: TGTGCCAGCACTCGACAGGAAAGTCCCTCTGGGGCCAACGTCCTGACTTTC. Encoded protein: CASTRQESPSGANVLTF.

This clonotype was observed at least ten times. The chain combines TRBV7-9 with TRBJ1-1, with D hard to call. The V gene's germline CDR1 is SEHNR and CDR2 FQNEAQ (reference sequence). CDR3 length: 12 residues. Trimming shortened V by 5 bases and J by 1 base, and 5 bases separated the two germline ends. The DNA for the CDR3 is TGTGCCAGCAGCCACAGGAACACTGAAGCTTTCTTT. Translating gives CASSHRNTEAFF.

The chain recombines TRBV20-1 with TRBJ2-5, with TRBD1 as a possible D gene (5 bases). V lost 0 bases and J 5 bases, leaving 19 bases between the germline ends. This CDR3 has 16 residues. Germline CDR1 reads DFQATT; CDR2 reads SNEGSKA (reference sequence). In nucleotides, the CDR3 is TGCAGTGCTAGAGATAGAGTCAGGGTCATGCAGGAGACCCAGTACTTC. It specifies CSARDRVRVMQETQYF.

The rearrangement uses TRBV20-1 and TRBJ1-2; tentatively, D is TRBD1 (5 bases). This CDR3 contains 13 residues. Per germline, CDR1 DFQATT and CDR2 SNEGSKA (reference sequence). V was cut by 6 bases and J by 2 bases, with 13 bases left in between. The DNA of the CDR3 is TGCAGTGCGTCGACAGATAAAAACTATGGCTACACCTTC. It encodes CSASTDKNYGYTF.

This clonotype was counted ten times or more. The chain couples TRBV12-3 or TRBV12-4 to TRBJ2-2; D gene ambiguous. This CDR3 is built from 11 residues. With 8 bases removed from V and 5 bases from J, the gap between germline ends came to 6 bases. The CDR3 here is CASGKTGELFF. The CDR3 DNA reads TGTGCCAGCGGAAAGACCGGGGAGCTGTTTTTT.